What follows are 22 T cell receptor beta chains derived from one specimen sequenced in a study of T cell responses to AZD1222 COVID-19 vaccine. Clones were sequenced by immunoSEQ multiplex PCR, and TCRdb holds only the in-frame ones, with some missing. The data show some 140,000 clones, 70% to 90% seen once. Source: peripheral blood, taken 28 days after the second AZD1222 dose. These receptor sequences come from an adult who received the AZD1222 COVID-19 vaccine.

V gene TRBV18 combines with J gene TRBJ1-4; 9 bases agree with TRBD1. In germline, CDR1 is KGHSH, CDR2 LQKENI. Trimming cost V 6 bases and J 6 bases; bases outside gene matches: 8. CDR3 length: 15 amino acids. The CDR3 region is CASSLYRGQDEKLFF. In DNA, the CDR3 is TGTGCCAGCTCCCTTTACAGGGGGCAGGATGAAAAACTGTTTTTT. The variable domain in full, with the rest retrieved from reference TRBV18 and TRBJ1-4, is NAGVMQNPRHLVRRRGQEARLRCSPMKGHSHVYWYRQLPEEGLKFMVYLQKENIIDESGMPKERFSAEFPKEGPSILRIQQVVRGDSAAYFCASSLYRGQDEKLFFGSGTQLSVL.

This rearrangement joins TRBV27 to TRBJ1-2, with no clear D. The length of the CDR3 is 15 residues. Trimming cost V 2 bases and J 1 base, with 11 bases left between them. Germline V gene sequence: CDR1 MNHEY, CDR2 SMNVEV (reference sequence). CDR3 residues: CASSLGGYLNYGYTF. CDR3 coding DNA: TGTGCCAGCAGTTTAGGAGGGTATCTTAACTATGGCTACACCTTC.

Remarks on this clone: This specimen includes other DNA sequences encoding the same CDR3. V gene TRBV6-5 combines with J gene TRBJ1-1; D may be TRBD1 (5 bases). V lost 6 bases and J lost 1, with 9 bases in between. Germline CDR1 is MNHEY and CDR2 is SVGAGI. CDR3 length: 13 amino acids. The CDR3 reads CASSTQGNTEAFF. Here the CDR3 DNA reads TGTGCCAGCAGCACCCAGGGGAACACTGAAGCTTTCTTT.

The chain uses TRBV6-1 and TRBJ2-1; D is perhaps TRBD1 (5 bases). Germline-derived CDR1 and CDR2 are MNHNS and SASEGT. Trimming took off 4 bases at V and 0 bases at J, with 13 bases between the two ends. The CDR3 covers 16 residues. CDR3 sequence reads: CASSAGHSSSYNEQFF. CDR3 nucleotide sequence: TGTGCCAGCAGTGCCGGACACTCTAGCTCCTACAATGAGCAGTTCTTC.

CDR3 amino acids: CASSPGTEYYEQYF. CDR3 coding DNA: TGTGCCAGCAGCCCCGGGACAGAGTATTACGAGCAGTACTTC. The chain has TRBV9 and TRBJ2-7, with 7 bases lining up with TRBD1. The CDR3 runs 14 residues. Germline-derived CDR1 and CDR2 are SGDLS and YYNGEE. The V and J ends lost 4 bases and 4 bases, in that order; junction bases with no gene match: 8.

J is TRBJ1-1 and V is TRBV10-3; D unclear. This CDR3 has 13 residues. The V gene's germline CDR1 is ENHRY and CDR2 SYGVKD. V shed 0 bases and J shed 2 bases, with 4 bases lying between them. Here the CDR3 reads CAISESDNTEAFF. The DNA of the CDR3 is TGTGCCATCAGTGAGTCGGATAACACTGAAGCTTTCTTT.

The gene calls are TRBV28 and TRBJ1-1; D is uncertain. The CDR3 length is 15 residues. CDR1 is MDHEN and CDR2 is SYDVKM in the germline V gene. V lost 5 bases, J lost 0 bases, and 13 bases lay in between. The CDR3 coding sequence is TGTGCCAGCAGTCCCCCGGGCGGGTTGAACACTGAAGCTTTCTTT. Its protein is CASSPPGGLNTEAFF.

The chain links TRBV2 to TRBJ1-2; 10 bases fit TRBD1. The CDR3 is 14 residues long. J was trimmed by 6 bases and V by 6 bases; bases with no gene match: 7. CDR1 SNHLY and CDR2 FYNNEI come from the germline V gene. CDR3 sequence reads: CASSATGGGDGYTF. The CDR3 DNA is TGTGCCAGCAGCGCGACAGGGGGCGGGGATGGCTACACCTTC. Supplemented by reference TRBV2 and TRBJ1-2, the full variable domain reads EPEVTQTPSHQVTQMGQEVILRCVPISNHLYFYWYRQILGQKVEFLVSFYNNEISEKSEIFDDQFSVERPDGSNFTLKIRSTKLEDSAMYFCASSATGGGDGYTFGSGTRLTVV.

This clone was counted once. The J gene is TRBJ1-1, the V gene TRBV7-8; 7 bases map to TRBD1. The V gene end was trimmed by 6 bases and the J gene end by 8 bases; junction bases not matched to a gene: 12. The CDR3 has 14 amino acids. Germline CDR1 SGHVS, CDR2 FQNEAQ. The CDR3 DNA follows: TGTGCCAGCAGGACTCGACAGGGTATCAGAGAAGCTTTCTTT. Residues: CASRTRQGIREAFF.

This clone was recorded a few times. The J gene is TRBJ1-5, the V gene TRBV4-2; D may be TRBD1 (6 bases). V was shortened by 3 bases and J by 3 bases, with 12 bases between the two germline ends. The CDR3 is made up of 15 amino acids. CDR1 is LGHNA and CDR2 is YNFKEQ in the germline V gene. This CDR3 is CASSQEQGTNQPQHF. CDR3 in DNA: TGTGCCAGCAGCCAGGAACAGGGAACCAATCAGCCCCAGCATTTT.

The chain recombines TRBV10-3 with TRBJ2-2; D unresolved. There are 13 residues in the CDR3. The V gene's germline CDR1 is ENHRY and CDR2 SYGVKD. Between the trimmed V and J ends, which lost 7 bases and 5 bases, there was a span of 11 bases. The CDR3: CAINPDWTGELFF. The CDR3 DNA sequence: TGTGCCATCAACCCCGATTGGACCGGGGAGCTGTTTTTT.

The chain joins TRBV2 to TRBJ2-5; D gene ambiguous. Germline loops: CDR1 SNHLY, CDR2 FYNNEI. V lost 3 bases and J 3 bases, leaving 11 bases between the germline ends. The CDR3 runs to 14 residues. The CDR3 DNA reads TGTGCCAGCAGTGACCCCGGGCTAAAAGAGACCCAGTACTTC. This gives the protein CASSDPGLKETQYF.

CDR3 coding DNA: TGTGCCAGCAGTTCAGTCCCGGGACCTCCTTATGGCTACACCTTC. This translates into CASSSVPGPPYGYTF. The chain uses TRBV6-6 and TRBJ1-2, with D perhaps matching TRBD1 (5 bases). Germline V gene sequence: CDR1 MNHNY, CDR2 SVGAGI (reference sequence). This CDR3 is built from 15 residues. Trimming left V 4 bases short and J 5 bases short, with 17 bases between.

The chain is built from TRBV5-1 and TRBJ2-5, with 12 bases that match TRBD1. The CDR3 totals 15 residues. With 3 bases clipped from V and 5 bases from J, the junction kept 5 bases outside the gene matches. Germline V lookup: CDR1 SGHRS, CDR2 YFSETQ. The CDR3 region has the DNA TGCGCCAGCAGCTCAGGGACAGGGGGCCTGGAGACCCAGTACTTC. It yields the protein CASSSGTGGLETQYF. The full variable domain, with the rest looked up from reference TRBV5-1 and TRBJ2-5, is KAGVTQTPRYLIKTRGQQVTLSCSPISGHRSVSWYQQTPGQGLQFLFEYFSETQRNKGNFPGRFSGRQFSNSRSEMNVSTLELGDSALYLCASSSGTGGLETQYFGPGTRLLVL.

This clone was seen once. The rearrangement joins TRBV3-1 (or the pseudogene TRBV3-2) to TRBJ1-2; D uncertain. This CDR3 spans 13 amino acids. V was clipped by 9 bases and J by 3 bases, with 14 bases between them. Per germline, CDR1 LGHDT and CDR2 YNNKEL (reference sequence). The CDR3 nucleotides are TGTGCCAGTGGGAGGGAGGATTACTATGGCTACACCTTC. Amino acids: CASGREDYYGYTF.

V is TRBV4-1 and J is TRBJ1-5; TRBD1 matches 8 bases. The CDR3 has 14 residues. The V gene's germline CDR1 is MGHRA and CDR2 YSYEKL. V was clipped by 5 bases and J by 5 bases; unmatched bases: 5. As DNA, the CDR3 is TGCGCCAGCAGCGACAGGGGTATTGATCAGCCCCAGCATTTT. Translated, it gives CASSDRGIDQPQHF.

CDR3 nucleotide sequence: TGTGCCAGCAGTGAAGGCTCTGGAAACACCATATATTTT. It codes for CASSEGSGNTIYF. The chain employs TRBV2 and TRBJ1-3, with D uncertain. The CDR3 totals 13 residues. The germline CDR1 and CDR2 sequences are SNHLY and FYNNEI. The V end was cut by 1 base, the J end by 0 bases, with 1 base between.

V is TRBV7-3 and J is TRBJ1-1, with a weak D call TRBD1 (6 bases). The CDR3 covers 17 residues. CDR1 SGHTA and CDR2 FQGTGA come from the germline V gene. Trimming removed 1 base from V and 1 base from J, with 16 bases in between. CDR3 nucleotide sequence: TGTGCCAGCAGCTTAAGCTTCTCGGGGGGCGAGAACACTGAAGCTTTCTTT. It translates to CASSLSFSGGENTEAFF.

The CDR3 DNA sequence: TGTGCCTGGAGTATGAGGGAGAACACTGAAGCTTTCTTT. Protein: CAWSMRENTEAFF. The V gene is TRBV30, the J gene TRBJ1-1; D uncertain. Germline CDR1 is GTSNPN and CDR2 is SVGIG (reference sequence). Trimming pared 2 bases from V and 1 base from J, leaving 8 bases between. The CDR3 has 13 residues.

V gene TRBV30 combines with J gene TRBJ1-5; the D gene is possibly TRBD1 (6 bases). V was clipped by 0 bases and J by 5 bases, with 11 bases between them. CDR3 length: 14 residues. Per germline, CDR1 GTSNPN and CDR2 SVGIG (reference sequence). The CDR3 region is CAWSVQGAYQPQHF. In DNA form, the CDR3 reads TGTGCCTGGAGTGTACAGGGAGCCTATCAGCCCCAGCATTTT.

The chain employs TRBV5-1 and TRBJ2-1; unclear D gene. This CDR3 region has 16 residues. Trimming removed 0 bases at V and 1 base at J, with 11 bases between. Germline V gene sequence: CDR1 SGHRS, CDR2 YFSETQ. The CDR3 DNA reads TGCGCCAGCAGCTTGGGGGCCTACCTTTCCTACAATGAGCAGTTCTTC. This translates into CASSLGAYLSYNEQFF.

This clone has only one observation. The CDR3 nucleotides are TGTGCCAGCGGGACTAGCGGGAGCCTACGGGATACGCAGTATTTT. Its protein product is CASGTSGSLRDTQYF. The rearrangement links TRBV19 to TRBJ2-3; 14 bases line up with TRBD2. Per the germline V gene, CDR1 is LNHDA and CDR2 is SQIVND (reference sequence). The CDR3 has 15 residues. Trimming removed 9 bases from V and 6 bases from J; junction bases left unmatched: 8. Looking up the rest from reference TRBV19 and TRBJ2-3 gives the full variable domain: DGGITQSPKYLFRKEGQNVTLSCEQNLNHDAMYWYRQDPGQGLRLIYYSQIVNDFQKGDIAEGYSVSREKKESFPLTVTSAQKNPTAFYLCASGTSGSLRDTQYFGPGTRLTVL.